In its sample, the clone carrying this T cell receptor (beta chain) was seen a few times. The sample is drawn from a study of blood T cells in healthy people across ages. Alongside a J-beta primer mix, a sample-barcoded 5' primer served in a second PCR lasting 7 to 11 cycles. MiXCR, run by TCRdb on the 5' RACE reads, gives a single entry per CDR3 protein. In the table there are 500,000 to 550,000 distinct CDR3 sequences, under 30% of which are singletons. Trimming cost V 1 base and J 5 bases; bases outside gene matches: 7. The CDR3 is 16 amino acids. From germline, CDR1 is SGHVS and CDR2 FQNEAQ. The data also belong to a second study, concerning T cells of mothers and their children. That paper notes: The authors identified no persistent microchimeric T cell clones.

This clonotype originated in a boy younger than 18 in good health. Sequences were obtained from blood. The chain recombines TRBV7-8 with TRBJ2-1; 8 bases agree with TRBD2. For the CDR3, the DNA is TGTGCCAGCAGCTTAGTGGCTAGCGGGCGCCACAATGAGCAGTTCTTC. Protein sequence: CASSLVASGRHNEQFF.